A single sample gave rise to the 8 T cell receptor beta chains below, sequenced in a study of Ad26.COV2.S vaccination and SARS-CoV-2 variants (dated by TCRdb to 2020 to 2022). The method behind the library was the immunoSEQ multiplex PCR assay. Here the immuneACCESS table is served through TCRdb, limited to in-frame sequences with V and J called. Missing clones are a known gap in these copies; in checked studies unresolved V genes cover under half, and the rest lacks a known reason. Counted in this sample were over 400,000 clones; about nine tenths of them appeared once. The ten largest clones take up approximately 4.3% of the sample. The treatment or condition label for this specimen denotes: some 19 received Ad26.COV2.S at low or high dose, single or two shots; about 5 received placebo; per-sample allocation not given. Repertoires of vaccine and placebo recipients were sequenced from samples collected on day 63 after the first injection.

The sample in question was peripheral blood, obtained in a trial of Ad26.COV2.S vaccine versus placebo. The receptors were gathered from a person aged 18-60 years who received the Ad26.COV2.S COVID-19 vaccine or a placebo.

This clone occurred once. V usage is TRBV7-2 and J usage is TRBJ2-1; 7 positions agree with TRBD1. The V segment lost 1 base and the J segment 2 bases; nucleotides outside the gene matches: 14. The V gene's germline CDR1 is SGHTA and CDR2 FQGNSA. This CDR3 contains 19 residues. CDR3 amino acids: CASSLVTGMGLRAYNEQFF. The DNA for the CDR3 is TGTGCCAGCAGCTTAGTGACAGGGATGGGGCTACGGGCCTACAATGAGCAGTTCTTC.

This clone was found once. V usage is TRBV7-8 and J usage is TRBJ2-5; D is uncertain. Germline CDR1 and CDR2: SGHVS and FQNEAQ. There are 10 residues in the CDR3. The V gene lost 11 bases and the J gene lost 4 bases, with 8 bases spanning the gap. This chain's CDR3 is CALSGETQYF. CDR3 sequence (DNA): TGTGCCTTGTCCGGAGAGACCCAGTACTTC. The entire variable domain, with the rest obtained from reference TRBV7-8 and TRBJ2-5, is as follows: GAGVSQSPRYKVAKRGQDVALRCDPISGHVSLFWYQQALGQGPEFLTYFQNEAQLDKSGLPSDRFFAERPEGSVSTLKIQRTQQEDSAVYLCALSGETQYFGPGTRLLVL.

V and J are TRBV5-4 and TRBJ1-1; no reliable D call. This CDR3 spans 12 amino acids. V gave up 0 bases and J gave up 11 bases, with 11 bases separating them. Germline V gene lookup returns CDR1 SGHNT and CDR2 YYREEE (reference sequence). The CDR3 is CASSLVAGVAFF. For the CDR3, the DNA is TGTGCCAGCAGCTTGGTAGCAGGTGTGGCTTTCTTT.

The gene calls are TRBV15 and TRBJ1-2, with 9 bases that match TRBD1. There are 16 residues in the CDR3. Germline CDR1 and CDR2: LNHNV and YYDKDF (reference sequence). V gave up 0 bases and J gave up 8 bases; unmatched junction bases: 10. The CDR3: CATSRDRIGTGWGYTF. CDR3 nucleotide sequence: TGTGCCACCAGCAGAGATAGAATTGGGACAGGGTGGGGCTACACCTTC.

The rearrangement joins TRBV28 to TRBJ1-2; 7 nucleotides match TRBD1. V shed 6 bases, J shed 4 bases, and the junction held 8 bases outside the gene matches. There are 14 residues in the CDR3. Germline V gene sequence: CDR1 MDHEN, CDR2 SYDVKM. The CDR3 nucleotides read TGTGCCAGCAGGGCCCCGGGACAGTTCTATGGCTACACCTTC. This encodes CASRAPGQFYGYTF.

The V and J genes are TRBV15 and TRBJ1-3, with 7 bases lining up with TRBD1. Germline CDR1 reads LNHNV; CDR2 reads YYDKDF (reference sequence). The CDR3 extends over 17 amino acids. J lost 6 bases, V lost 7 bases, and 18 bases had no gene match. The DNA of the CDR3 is TGTGCCACCACCCGGACTCCAGGGGGATCGTCCGCAAACACCATATATTTT. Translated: CATTRTPGGSSANTIYF.

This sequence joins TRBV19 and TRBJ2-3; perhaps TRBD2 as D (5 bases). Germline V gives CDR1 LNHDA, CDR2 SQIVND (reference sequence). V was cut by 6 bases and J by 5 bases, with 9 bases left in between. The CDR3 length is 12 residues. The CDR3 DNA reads TGTGCCAGTAGGCAGAGCGGAGATACGCAGTATTTT. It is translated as CASRQSGDTQYF.

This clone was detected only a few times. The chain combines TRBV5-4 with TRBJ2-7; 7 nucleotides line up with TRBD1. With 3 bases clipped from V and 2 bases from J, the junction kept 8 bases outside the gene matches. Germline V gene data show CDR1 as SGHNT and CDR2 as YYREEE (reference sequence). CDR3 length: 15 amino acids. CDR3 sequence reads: CASSSKDRATYEQYF. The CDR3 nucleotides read TGTGCCAGCAGCTCGAAAGACAGGGCGACCTACGAGCAGTACTTC.